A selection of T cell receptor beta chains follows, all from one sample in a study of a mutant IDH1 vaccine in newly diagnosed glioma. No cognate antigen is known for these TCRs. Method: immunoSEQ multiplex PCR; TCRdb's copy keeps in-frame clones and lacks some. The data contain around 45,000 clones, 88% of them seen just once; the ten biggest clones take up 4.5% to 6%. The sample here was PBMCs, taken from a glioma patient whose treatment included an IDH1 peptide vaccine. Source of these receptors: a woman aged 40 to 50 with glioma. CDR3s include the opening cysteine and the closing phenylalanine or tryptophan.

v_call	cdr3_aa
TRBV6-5	CASSIGGNQPQHF
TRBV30	CAAGGQETQYF
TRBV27	CASSAPSGLYNEQFF
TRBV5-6	CASSLLWVAGGRTYEQYF
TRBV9	CASSVGWDGGTYEQYF
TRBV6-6	CASSGLLHTEAFF
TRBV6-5	CASSSLPSLRLNVLTF
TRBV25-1	CASRGTGTNEKLFF
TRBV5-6	CASSLMQGINTEAFF
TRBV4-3	CASSQELWDSGANVLTF
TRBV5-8	CASSLAGVYNEQFF
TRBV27	CASSLGRSYEQYF
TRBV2	CASSQGDRPFYGYTF
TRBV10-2	CASREGLLSTDTQYF
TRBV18	CASSPFEPGLRNEKLFF
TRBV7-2	CASSLIMDSGVAFF
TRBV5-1	CASSRGGYQETQYF
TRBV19	CASSDRRELNEKLFF
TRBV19	CASKDTGELFF
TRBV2	CASRGQVLNGYTF
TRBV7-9	CVIVEGQGIGDTQYF
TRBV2	CASSGLAGYEQYF
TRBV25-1	CASKVGGTGELFF
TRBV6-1	CASSEMMNEQFF
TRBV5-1	CATTGLAGGPGEQFF
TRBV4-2	CASSVFDRGHEQFF
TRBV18	CASSPGLAGVKNTGELFF
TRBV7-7	CASSLQTGIETQYF
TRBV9	CASSAGQGRNTIYF
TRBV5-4	CASSTRSGSNYGYTF
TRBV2	CASSEQGTNTGELFF
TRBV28	CASSLEGVDYGYTF
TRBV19	CASSPRQMNTEAFF
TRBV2	CASSEMGTDTQYF
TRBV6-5	CASSYWVGDRTEAFF
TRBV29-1	CSVSTGKANYGYTF
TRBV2	CASGDSNSPLHF
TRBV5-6	CASTIYPVTDTQYF
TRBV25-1	CASSPGLAGGLNEQFF